The next 21 T cell receptor beta chains were all read from a single sample in a study of neoadjuvant nivolumab and ipilimumab in lung cancer. Sequenced by immunoSEQ multiplex PCR; TCRdb stores in-frame clones only, minus some. The sample lists 6,400 or so clones; less than 75% were seen once. This material consisted of tumor tissue, taken after neoadjuvant nivolumab, alone or with ipilimumab, at or shortly before surgery. These receptor sequences come from an adult with non-small cell lung cancer.

This sequence joins TRBV9 and TRBJ2-3; 11 bases map to TRBD2. Per germline, CDR1 SGDLS and CDR2 YYNGEE. This CDR3 contains 15 residues. The trim removed 1 base at V and 4 bases at J, leaving 2 bases unmatched. CDR3 coding DNA: TGTGCCAGCAGCGTACTGACTAGCGGGGCAGATACGCAGTATTTT. It encodes CASSVLTSGADTQYF.

The genes are TRBV5-1 and TRBJ2-3, with unresolved D. Germline values: CDR1 SGHRS, CDR2 YFSETQ. V dropped 2 bases and J dropped 0 bases, with 10 bases sitting between them. The CDR3 loop spans 15 amino acids. The CDR3 DNA reads as TGCGCCAGCAGCTTTGTGGGCCCTAGCACAGATACGCAGTATTTT. Encoded protein: CASSFVGPSTDTQYF.

Only a few counts were recorded for this clone. This chain connects TRBV7-3 to TRBJ1-1; D not resolved. Between the trimmed V and J ends, which lost 5 bases and 1 base, there was a span of 8 bases. Germline CDR1 reads SGHTA; CDR2 reads FQGTGA. The CDR3 length is 13 residues. The CDR3 nucleotides are TGTGCCAGCAGCCCCCAGGCGAACACTGAAGCTTTCTTT. Residues: CASSPQANTEAFF.

The chain uses TRBV7-4 and TRBJ1-3, with D perhaps matching TRBD1 (5 bases). The CDR3 is made up of 13 amino acids. Germline V gene sequence: CDR1 SGHVT, CDR2 SQSDAQ. Trimming took 1 base from V and 8 from J, leaving 9 bases between them. Here the CDR3 DNA reads TGTGCCAGCAGCTTAGGGCAGGGAGACACCATATATTTT. Translating gives CASSLGQGDTIYF. Filled out from reference TRBV7-4 and TRBJ1-3, the complete variable domain reads GAGVSQSPRYKVAKRGRDVALRCDSISGHVTLYWYRQTLGQGSEVLTYSQSDAQRDKSGRPSGRFSAERPERSVSTLKIQRTEQGDSAVYLCASSLGQGDTIYFGEGSWLTVV.

The chain couples TRBV6-5 to TRBJ2-3; TRBD2 might be the D (6 bases). Per germline, CDR1 MNHEY and CDR2 SVGAGI. Trimming removed 2 bases from V and 1 base from J, with 13 bases in between. The CDR3 sequence is 16 residues long. CDR3 amino acids: CASSYQRRDGTDTQYF. The CDR3 region has the DNA TGTGCCAGCAGTTACCAACGGCGGGACGGCACAGATACGCAGTATTTT.

This clone was found a few times. This chain connects TRBV11-3 to TRBJ2-3; 13 nucleotides line up with TRBD2. Germline V CDR1 and CDR2: SGHNT, YENEEA. The V and J ends lost 4 bases and 4 bases, in that order; junction bases with no gene match: 2. The CDR3 runs to 15 residues. This CDR3 reads CASSSGLAGADTQYF. The DNA of the CDR3 is TGTGCCAGCAGCTCCGGACTAGCGGGAGCAGATACGCAGTATTTT.

The chain joins TRBV11-1 to TRBJ2-1, with 9 bases identical to TRBD2. This CDR3 comprises 16 residues. Germline CDR1 reads SGHAT; CDR2 reads FQDESV (reference sequence). Germline trimming cut 1 base from V and 6 bases from J; bases unmatched to any gene: 7. The CDR3, as DNA: TGTGCCAGCAGCTTAGACCGAGCGGGAGGACTCAATGAGCAGTTCTTC. Protein: CASSLDRAGGLNEQFF.

This rearrangement joins TRBV5-4 to TRBJ2-2; 9 bases are a match to TRBD2. This CDR3 comprises 14 residues. Unmatched junction bases numbered 1, after V lost 0 bases and J lost 7 bases. Germline CDR1 reads SGHNT; CDR2 reads YYREEE (reference sequence). The CDR3 DNA is TGTGCCAGCAGCTTGGGCGGGAGGGACGGGGAGCTGTTTTTT. This sequence encodes CASSLGGRDGELFF.

The V call is TRBV11-2, the J call TRBJ1-1; D is possibly TRBD1 (6 bases). The CDR3 sequence is 15 residues long. Trimming removed 1 base from V and 3 bases from J, with 12 bases in between. CDR1 and CDR2 from the germline V gene are SGHAT and FQNNGV. The CDR3 DNA follows: TGTGCCAGCAGCTTAGCCCGGGGGGGGCACACTGAAGCTTTCTTT. Translated: CASSLARGGHTEAFF.

The chain recombines TRBV7-2 with TRBJ1-4, with D unresolved. This CDR3 contains 14 residues. The V end lost 0 bases, the J end lost 7 bases, and 9 bases lay between the germline ends. CDR1 is SGHTA and CDR2 is FQGNSA in the germline V gene. CDR3 coding DNA: TGTGCCAGCAGCTTAGCCGCTAGATTTGAAAAACTGTTTTTT. Encoded protein: CASSLAARFEKLFF.

By share, this clone ranks as medium-sized. The chain employs TRBV2 and TRBJ1-1; D ambiguous. V gave up 0 bases and J gave up 0 bases, with 8 bases separating them. CDR1 is SNHLY, CDR2 FYNNEI, per germline. The CDR3 runs 15 residues. The CDR3 nucleotides read TGTGCCAGCAGTGAAGCGGAAGCTTTGAACACTGAAGCTTTCTTT. This codes for CASSEAEALNTEAFF.

The chain joins TRBV10-3 to TRBJ2-7, with 9 bases identical to TRBD2. Trimming took 7 bases from V and 7 from J; bases not matched to a gene: 14. Per the germline V gene, CDR1 is ENHRY and CDR2 is SYGVKD. The CDR3 covers 15 residues. The DNA for the CDR3 is TGTGCCATCAAAGGGAAGACTAGCGGAGCTGGGGAGCAGTACTTC. Amino acids: CAIKGKTSGAGEQYF.

The chain employs TRBV6-6 and TRBJ2-6; no definite D call. Germline-derived CDR1 and CDR2 are MNHNY and SVGAGI (reference sequence). The CDR3 has 16 residues. Trimming cost V 6 bases and J 0 bases, with 12 bases left between them. The CDR3 is CASSQIFYSGANVLTF. The CDR3 DNA sequence: TGTGCCAGCAGCCAAATCTTTTACTCTGGGGCCAACGTCCTGACTTTC.

The gene calls are TRBV11-2 and TRBJ2-3, with a tentative D call TRBD2 (6 bases). The CDR3 sequence is 16 residues long. Germline V gene sequence: CDR1 SGHAT, CDR2 FQNNGV. V was shortened by 5 bases and J by 2 bases, with 17 bases between the two germline ends. This chain's CDR3 is CASSHKTRTLTDTQYF. The CDR3 nucleotides are TGTGCCAGCAGCCATAAGACTAGAACACTCACAGATACGCAGTATTTT.

By share of the sample, this clone is large (0.1 to 1%). The rearrangement uses TRBV15 and TRBJ1-1, with no clear D. The CDR3 has 14 amino acids. Germline V lookup: CDR1 LNHNV, CDR2 YYDKDF (reference sequence). The V and J ends lost 5 bases and 1 base respectively, with 11 bases between them. CDR3 DNA sequence: TGTGCCACCAGCTTTGGCATGGGGAACACTGAAGCTTTCTTT. It specifies CATSFGMGNTEAFF.

The sample holds a few counts of this clone. V usage is TRBV28 and J usage is TRBJ2-5; a possible D gene is TRBD2 (6 bases). There are 14 residues in the CDR3. Trimming shortened V by 4 bases and J by 5 bases, and 14 bases separated the two germline ends. The germline V gene encodes CDR1 MDHEN and CDR2 SYDVKM. Here the CDR3 DNA reads TGTGCCAGCAGTTCTGGGACTGTCGGCGAGACCCAGTACTTC. Protein product: CASSSGTVGETQYF.

V and J are TRBV5-1 and TRBJ1-2; tentative D call: TRBD1 (5 bases). Trimming shortened V by 7 bases and J by 7 bases, and 20 bases separated the two germline ends. There are 14 residues in the CDR3. Germline values: CDR1 SGHRS, CDR2 YFSETQ. The CDR3 here is CASRPGTESAGYTF. CDR3 sequence (DNA): TGCGCCAGCCGCCCTGGGACGGAATCTGCTGGCTACACCTTC.

The V and J genes are TRBV5-1 and TRBJ2-2; maybe TRBD1 (5 bases). Trimming removed 3 bases at V and 2 bases at J, with 11 bases between. CDR1 is SGHRS, CDR2 YFSETQ, per germline. The CDR3 is made up of 15 amino acids. The CDR3 DNA reads TGCGCCAGCAGCTGGGCCTGGGGCAACACCGGGGAGCTGTTTTTT. Protein sequence: CASSWAWGNTGELFF.

The chain employs TRBV27 and TRBJ2-1; 11 bases map to TRBD2. The length of the CDR3 is 18 residues. The junction had 11 bases not matched to a gene; V was cut back by 5 bases and J by 2 bases. Germline CDR1 is MNHEY and CDR2 is SMNVEV (reference sequence). The CDR3: CASSPFSSGRWAYNEQFF. DNA of the CDR3: TGTGCCAGCAGTCCTTTCTCTAGCGGGAGGTGGGCCTACAATGAGCAGTTCTTC.

The CDR3 DNA reads TGTGCCAGCAGTGAAGTGAGACAGGGAGGGACAGATACGCAGTATTTT. As protein: CASSEVRQGGTDTQYF. The chain employs TRBV2 and TRBJ2-3; D possibly uses TRBD1 or TRBD2 (7 bases each). This CDR3 has 16 residues. In germline, CDR1 is SNHLY, CDR2 FYNNEI. Trimming cost V 1 base and J 3 bases, with 14 bases left between them.

On this clone itself: One end of the junction fails to match germline, which may point to a read error. The gene calls are TRBV6-5 and TRBJ1-1; D gene uncertain. Germline CDR1 is MNHEY and CDR2 is SVGAGI. This CDR3 has 12 amino acids. The CDR3, as DNA: TGTGCCATCAGTGAGGACAACACTGAAGCTTTCTTT. As protein: CAISEDNTEAFF.